This T cell receptor (beta chain) is drawn from a study of breast tumors, draining lymph nodes, adjacent tissues. This CDR3 region has 16 residues. Germline V gives CDR1 KGHSH, CDR2 LQKENI. Remarks on this clonotype: What it binds is unknown. At one end, the junction sequence differs from germline, possibly due to a read error.

Breast cancer patients provided tissue from their axillary draining lymph nodes. In TCRdb, the multiplex PCR reads were re-called with MiXCR into one record per CDR3 protein. Of some 150,000 distinct CDR3 sequences listed, approximately 20% are singletons. Study findings and constraints: Compared with basal-like, luminal-like tumors shared significantly more repertoire with nontumor tissue.

The sample comprised axillary lymph node tissue. V gene TRBV18 combines with J gene TRBJ2-5; 10 positions match TRBD2. This clonotype was obtained from a female donor with breast cancer. Some clones in this sample may be carry-over from other donors' samples. In DNA form, the CDR3 reads TGTGCCAGCTCACTATGGCTAGCGGGAGCGGGAGAGACCCCGTACTTC. Translated, it gives CASSLWLAGAGETPYF.